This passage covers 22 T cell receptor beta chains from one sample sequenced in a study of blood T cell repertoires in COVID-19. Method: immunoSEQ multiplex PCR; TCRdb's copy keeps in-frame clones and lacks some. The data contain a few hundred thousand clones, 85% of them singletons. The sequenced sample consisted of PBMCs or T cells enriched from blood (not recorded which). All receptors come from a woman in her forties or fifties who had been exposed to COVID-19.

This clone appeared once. The CDR3, as DNA: TGTGCCAGCAGTTTAGCAGGGGACACCCGGGCTTTCTTT. It yields the protein CASSLAGDTRAFF. The V and J genes are TRBV12-3 or TRBV12-4 and TRBJ1-1, with D possibly TRBD1 on 6 matching bases. This CDR3 is 13 amino acids long. Trimming removed 0 bases from V and 11 bases from J, with 13 bases in between.

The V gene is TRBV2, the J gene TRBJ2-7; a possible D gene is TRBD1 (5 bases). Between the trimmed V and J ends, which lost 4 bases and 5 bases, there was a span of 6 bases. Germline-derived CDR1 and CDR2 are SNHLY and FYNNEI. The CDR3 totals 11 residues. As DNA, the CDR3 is TGTGCCAGCAGTGTACAGGACGAGCAGTACTTC. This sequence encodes CASSVQDEQYF.

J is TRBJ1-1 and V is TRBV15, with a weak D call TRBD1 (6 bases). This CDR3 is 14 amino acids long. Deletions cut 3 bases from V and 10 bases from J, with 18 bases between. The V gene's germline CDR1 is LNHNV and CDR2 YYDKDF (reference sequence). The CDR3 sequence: CATSSIDVRGRAFF. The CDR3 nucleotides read TGTGCCACCAGCAGCATAGATGTCAGGGGCAGAGCTTTCTTT.

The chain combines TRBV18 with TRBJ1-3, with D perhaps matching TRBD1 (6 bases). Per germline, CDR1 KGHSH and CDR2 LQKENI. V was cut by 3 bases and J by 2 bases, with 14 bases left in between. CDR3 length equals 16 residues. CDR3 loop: CASSPRTGTTGNTIYF. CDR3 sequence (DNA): TGTGCCAGCTCACCTAGAACCGGGACAACTGGAAACACCATATATTTT.

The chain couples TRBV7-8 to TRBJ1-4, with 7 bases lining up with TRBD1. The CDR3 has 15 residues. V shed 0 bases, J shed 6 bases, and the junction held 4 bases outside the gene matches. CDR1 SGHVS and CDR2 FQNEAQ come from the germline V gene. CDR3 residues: CASSLARQGDEKLFF. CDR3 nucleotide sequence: TGTGCCAGCAGCTTAGCCAGACAGGGCGATGAAAAACTGTTTTTT.

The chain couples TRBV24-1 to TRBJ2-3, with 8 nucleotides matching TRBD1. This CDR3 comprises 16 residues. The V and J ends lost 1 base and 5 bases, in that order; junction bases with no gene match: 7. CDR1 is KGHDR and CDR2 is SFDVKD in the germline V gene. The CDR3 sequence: CATSDFRTGLQDTQYF. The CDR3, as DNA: TGTGCCACCAGTGATTTCCGGACAGGGCTTCAAGATACGCAGTATTTT.

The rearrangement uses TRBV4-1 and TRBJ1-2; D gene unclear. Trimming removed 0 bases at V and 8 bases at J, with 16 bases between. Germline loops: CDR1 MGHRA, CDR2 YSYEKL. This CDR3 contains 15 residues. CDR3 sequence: CASSQDSGLNAGYTF. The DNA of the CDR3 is TGCGCCAGCAGCCAAGACTCAGGACTTAATGCGGGCTACACCTTC.

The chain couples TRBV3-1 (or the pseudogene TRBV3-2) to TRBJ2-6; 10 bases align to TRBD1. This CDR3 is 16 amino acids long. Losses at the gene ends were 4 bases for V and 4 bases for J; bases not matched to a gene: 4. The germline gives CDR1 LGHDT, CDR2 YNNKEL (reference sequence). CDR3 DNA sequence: TGTGCCAGCAGCCGGGGACAGGGGACCGGGGCCAACGTCCTGACTTTC. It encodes CASSRGQGTGANVLTF.

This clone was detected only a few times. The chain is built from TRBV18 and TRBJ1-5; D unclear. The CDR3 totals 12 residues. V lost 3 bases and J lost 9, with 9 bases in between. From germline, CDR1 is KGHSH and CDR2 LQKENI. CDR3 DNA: TGTGCCAGCTCACCCGCCGAGGGGCCCCAGCATTTT. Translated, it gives CASSPAEGPQHF.

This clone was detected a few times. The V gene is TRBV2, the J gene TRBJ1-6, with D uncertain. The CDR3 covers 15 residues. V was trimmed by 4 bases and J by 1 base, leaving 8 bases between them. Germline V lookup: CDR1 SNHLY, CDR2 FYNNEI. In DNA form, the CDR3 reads TGTGCCAGCAGTGGGGGAGGGTCCTATAATTCACCCCTCCACTTT. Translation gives CASSGGGSYNSPLHF.

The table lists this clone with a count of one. The CDR3 bases are TGTGCCAGCTCACCAGAGGCCCGACAGACCGAAGCTTTCTTT. This translates into CASSPEARQTEAFF. The V and J genes are TRBV18 and TRBJ1-1, with a weak D call TRBD1 (5 bases). This CDR3 is 14 amino acids long. CDR1 and CDR2 (germline): KGHSH, LQKENI. V lost 2 bases to trimming and J lost 8 bases, with 15 bases between them.

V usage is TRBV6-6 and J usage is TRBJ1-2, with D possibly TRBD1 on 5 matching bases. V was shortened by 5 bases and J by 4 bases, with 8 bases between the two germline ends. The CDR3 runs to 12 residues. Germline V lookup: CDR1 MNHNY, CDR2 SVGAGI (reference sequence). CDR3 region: CASSPGRYGYTF. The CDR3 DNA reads TGTGCCAGCAGTCCAGGGCGCTATGGCTACACCTTC.

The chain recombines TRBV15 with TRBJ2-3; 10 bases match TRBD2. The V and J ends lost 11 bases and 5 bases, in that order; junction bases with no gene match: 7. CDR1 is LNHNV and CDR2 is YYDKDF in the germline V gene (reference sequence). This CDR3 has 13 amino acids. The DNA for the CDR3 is TGTGCCTCGAAGCGGGGGGGCGTAGATACGCAGTATTTT. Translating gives CASKRGGVDTQYF.

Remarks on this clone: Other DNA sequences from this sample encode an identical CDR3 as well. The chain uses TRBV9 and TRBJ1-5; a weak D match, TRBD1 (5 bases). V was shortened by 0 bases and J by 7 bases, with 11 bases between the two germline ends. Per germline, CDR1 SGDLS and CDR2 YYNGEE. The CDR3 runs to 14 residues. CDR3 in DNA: TGTGCCAGCAGCGTAGGGGGGGGAGGACAGCCCCAGCATTTT. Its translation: CASSVGGGGQPQHF.

CDR3 bases: TGTGCCAGCAGTCGACAGGGAGGAAAACTGTTTTTT. Translated: CASSRQGGKLFF. The gene calls are TRBV7-8 and TRBJ1-4, with 7 bases lining up with TRBD1. With 6 bases clipped from V and 10 bases from J, the junction kept 5 bases outside the gene matches. This CDR3 is built from 12 residues. Per germline, CDR1 SGHVS and CDR2 FQNEAQ.

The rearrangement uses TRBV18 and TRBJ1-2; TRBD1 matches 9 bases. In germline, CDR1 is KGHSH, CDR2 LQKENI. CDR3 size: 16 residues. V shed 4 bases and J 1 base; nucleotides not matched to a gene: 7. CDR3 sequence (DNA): TGTGCCAGCTCACGGGGACAGGGCAATCTTAACTATGGCTACACCTTC. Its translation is CASSRGQGNLNYGYTF.

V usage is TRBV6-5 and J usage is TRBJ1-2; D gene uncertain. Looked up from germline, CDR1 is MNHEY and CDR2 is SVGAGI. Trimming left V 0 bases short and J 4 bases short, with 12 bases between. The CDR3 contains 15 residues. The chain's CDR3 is CASSYSQVQAYGYTF. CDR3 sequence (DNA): TGTGCCAGCAGTTACTCACAAGTGCAGGCCTATGGCTACACCTTC.

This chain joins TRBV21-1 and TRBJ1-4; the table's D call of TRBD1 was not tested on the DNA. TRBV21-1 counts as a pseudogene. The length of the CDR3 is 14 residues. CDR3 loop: CASTTGRVEEKLFF. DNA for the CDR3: TGTGCCAGCACCACCGGCAGGGTGGAAGAAAAACTGTTTTTT.

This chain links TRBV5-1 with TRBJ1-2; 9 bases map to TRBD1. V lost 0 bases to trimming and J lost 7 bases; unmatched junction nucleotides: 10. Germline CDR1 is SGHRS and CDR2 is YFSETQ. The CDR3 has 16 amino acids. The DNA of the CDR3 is TGCGCCAGCAGCTTGGCCGATCTACAGGGGGCGGGTGGCTACACCTTC. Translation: CASSLADLQGAGGYTF.

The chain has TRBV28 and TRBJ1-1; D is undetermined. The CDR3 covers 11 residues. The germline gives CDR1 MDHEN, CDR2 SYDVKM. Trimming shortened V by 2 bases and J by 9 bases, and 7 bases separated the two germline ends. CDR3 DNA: TGTGCCAGCAGTTTAGTCGGGAAAGCTTTCTTT. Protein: CASSLVGKAFF. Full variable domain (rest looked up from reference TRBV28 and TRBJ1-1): DVKVTQSSRYLVKRTGEKVFLECVQDMDHENMFWYRQDPGLGLRLIYFSYDVKMKEKGDIPEGYSVSREKKERFSLILESASTNQTSMYLCASSLVGKAFFGQGTRLTVV.

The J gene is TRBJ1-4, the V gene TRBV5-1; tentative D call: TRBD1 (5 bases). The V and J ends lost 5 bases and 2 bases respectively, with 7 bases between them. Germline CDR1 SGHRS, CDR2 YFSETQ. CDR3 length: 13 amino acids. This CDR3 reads CASRGQTNEKLFF. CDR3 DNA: TGCGCCAGCAGGGGGCAGACTAATGAAAAACTGTTTTTT.

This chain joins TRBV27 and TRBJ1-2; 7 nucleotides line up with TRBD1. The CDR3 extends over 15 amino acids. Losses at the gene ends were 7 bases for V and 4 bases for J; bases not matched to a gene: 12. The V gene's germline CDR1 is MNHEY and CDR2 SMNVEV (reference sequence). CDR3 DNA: TGTGCCAGCACCGAGACCCCCGGGACAGTCTATGGCTACACCTTC. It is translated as CASTETPGTVYGYTF.